This T cell receptor (beta chain) was documented in a study of OX40 agonist ivuxolimab in advanced cancers. The germline CDR1 and CDR2 sequences are SEHNR and FQNEAQ (reference sequence). V was cut by 1 base and J by 2 bases, with 13 bases left in between. The CDR3 runs 16 residues. Repertoires were generated with immunoSEQ multiplex PCR, while TCRdb's copy carries only in-frame clones and drops some. The data contain about 60,000 clones, 70% to 90% of them singletons. The material was CD4+ or CD8+ T cells sorted from blood, obtained in a trial of the OX40 agonist ivuxolimab. The TCR comes from an adult with an advanced solid tumor such as melanoma, head and neck, liver or kidney cancer. The chain links TRBV7-9 to TRBJ2-3, with unresolved D. For the CDR3, the DNA is TGTGCCAGCAGCTTAGTTTCGGGCCGATACACAGATACGCAGTATTTT. Translation: CASSLVSGRYTDTQYF. The full variable domain, rest sourced from reference TRBV7-9 and TRBJ2-3, is DTGVSQNPRHKITKRGQNVTFRCDPISEHNRLYWYRQTLGQGPEFLTYFQNEAQLEKSRLLSDRFSAERPKGSFSTLEIQRTEQGDSAMYLCASSLVSGRYTDTQYFGPGTRLTVL.